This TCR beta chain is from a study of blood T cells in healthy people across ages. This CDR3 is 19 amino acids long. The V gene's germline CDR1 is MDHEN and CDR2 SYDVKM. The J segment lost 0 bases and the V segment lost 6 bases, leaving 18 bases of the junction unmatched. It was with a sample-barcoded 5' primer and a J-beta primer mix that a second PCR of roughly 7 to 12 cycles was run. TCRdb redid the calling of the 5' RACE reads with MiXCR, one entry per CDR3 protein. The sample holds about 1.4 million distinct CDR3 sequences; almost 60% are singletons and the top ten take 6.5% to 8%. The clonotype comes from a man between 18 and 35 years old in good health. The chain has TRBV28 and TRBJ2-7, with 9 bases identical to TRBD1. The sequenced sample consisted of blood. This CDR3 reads CASRSVGQGLPRSSYEQYF. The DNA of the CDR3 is TGTGCCAGCAGGTCGGTGGGACAGGGACTACCCAGGAGCTCCTACGAGCAGTACTTC. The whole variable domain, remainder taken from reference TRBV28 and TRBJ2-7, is DVKVTQSSRYLVKRTGEKVFLECVQDMDHENMFWYRQDPGLGLRLIYFSYDVKMKEKGDIPEGYSVSREKKERFSLILESASTNQTSMYLCASRSVGQGLPRSSYEQYFGPGTRLTVT.